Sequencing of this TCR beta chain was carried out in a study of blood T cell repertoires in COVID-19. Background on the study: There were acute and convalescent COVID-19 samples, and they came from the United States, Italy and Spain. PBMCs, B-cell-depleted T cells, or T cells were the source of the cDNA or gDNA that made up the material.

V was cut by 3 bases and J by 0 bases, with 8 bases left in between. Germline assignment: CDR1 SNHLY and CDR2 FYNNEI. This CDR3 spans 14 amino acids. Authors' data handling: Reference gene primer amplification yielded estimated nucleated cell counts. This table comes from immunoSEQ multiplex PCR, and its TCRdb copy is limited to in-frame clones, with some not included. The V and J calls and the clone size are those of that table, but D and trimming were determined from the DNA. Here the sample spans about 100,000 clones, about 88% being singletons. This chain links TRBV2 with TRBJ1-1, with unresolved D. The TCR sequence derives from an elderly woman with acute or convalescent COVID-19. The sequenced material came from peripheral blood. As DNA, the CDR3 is TGTGCCAGCAGTGACAGACTCATGAACACTGAAGCTTTCTTT. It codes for CASSDRLMNTEAFF.